The text below deals with one T cell receptor beta chain. The antigen remains undetermined. This specimen belongs to a study of long-term antiretroviral therapy in people with HIV. Specimens carried about 0.85-10 million cryopreserved PBMC before DNA extraction. General study findings and limits: Repertoires from HIV showed CDR3 length ranges narrower than those of controls. Collection of the blood, which took place between the mid-2000s and the late 2010s, possibly occurred under older ART regimens.

Sequencing used immunoSEQ v3.0 at survey level. Sequencing aimed at roughly 35,000-50,000 T-cell genomes per sample. Here immunoSEQ multiplex PCR was the method, and the copy in TCRdb shows in-frame clones only, minus some. The sample carries 20,000 to 25,000 clones, approximately 80% recorded once. The CDR3 consists of 17 residues. The germline gives CDR1 MGHRA, CDR2 YSYEKL. Trimming stripped 0 bases from V and 4 bases from J, with 17 bases between. The source of this sequence is a woman under 40 with HIV. The sample in question was unsorted PBMCs, obtained 0.2 years after starting antiretroviral therapy. The rearrangement joins TRBV4-1 to TRBJ2-3; D is perhaps TRBD1 or TRBD2 (5 bases each). The DNA for the CDR3 is TGCGCCAGCAGCCAAGATCGAAGAGGGGATGGTGCAGATACGCAGTATTTT. Protein sequence: CASSQDRRGDGADTQYF.